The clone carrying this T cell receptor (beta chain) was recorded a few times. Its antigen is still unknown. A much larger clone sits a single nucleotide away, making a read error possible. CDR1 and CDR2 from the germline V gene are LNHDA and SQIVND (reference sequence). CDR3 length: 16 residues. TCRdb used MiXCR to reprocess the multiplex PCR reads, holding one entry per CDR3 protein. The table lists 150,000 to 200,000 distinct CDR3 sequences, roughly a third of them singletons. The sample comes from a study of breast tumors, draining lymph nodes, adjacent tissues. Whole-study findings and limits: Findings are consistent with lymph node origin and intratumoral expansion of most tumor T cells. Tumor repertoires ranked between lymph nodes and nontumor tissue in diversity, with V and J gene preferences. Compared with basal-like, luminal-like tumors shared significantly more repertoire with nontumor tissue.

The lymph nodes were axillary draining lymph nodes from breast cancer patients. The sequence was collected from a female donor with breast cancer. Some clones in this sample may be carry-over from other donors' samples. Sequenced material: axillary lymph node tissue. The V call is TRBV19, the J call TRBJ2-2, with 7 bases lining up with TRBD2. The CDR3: CASSRLAAANTGELSF. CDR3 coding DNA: TGTGCCAGTAGTAGACTAGCAGCAGCGAACACCGGGGAGCTGTCTTTT. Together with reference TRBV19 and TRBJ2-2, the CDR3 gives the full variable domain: DGGITQSPKYLFRKEGQNVTLSCEQNLNHDAMYWYRQDPGQGLRLIYYSQIVNDFQKGDIAEGYSVSREKKESFPLTVTSAQKNPTAFYLCASSRLAAANTGELSFGEGSRLTVL.